These T cell receptor beta chains were read from a single sample in a study of blood T cell repertoires in COVID-19. Some clones are missing from TCRdb's copy, which holds only in-frame ones; the method was immunoSEQ multiplex PCR. The data show approximately 250,000 clones, roughly 88% seen once. Material for sequencing was PBMCs or T cells enriched from blood (not recorded which). The receptor set was obtained from a woman aged 40 to 50 who had been exposed to COVID-19. CDR3s include the opening cysteine and the closing phenylalanine or tryptophan. D genes are given only for firm matches.

cdr3_aa | v_call | d_call | j_call
CASSFSEITEAFF | TRBV6-2/TRBV6-3 | . | TRBJ1-1
CASSDPETGHREAFF | TRBV6-1 | . | TRBJ1-1
CASSQTTNTEAFF | TRBV12-3/TRBV12-4 | . | TRBJ1-1
CASSQEGSWGQGYNEQFF | TRBV4-3 | TRBD1 | TRBJ2-1
CASSSGSLPYEQYF | TRBV7-2 | . | TRBJ2-7
CASSLVPESTDTQYF | TRBV5-1 | . | TRBJ2-3
CASSLEKLRSSGKETQYF | TRBV7-8 | TRBD2 | TRBJ2-5
CATRSPATNEKLFF | TRBV19 | . | TRBJ1-4
CASSVPLQGALYGYTF | TRBV7-3 | TRBD1 | TRBJ1-2
CATSRDLGAGNEQFF | TRBV15 | TRBD2 | TRBJ2-1
CASNSAGGYNEQFF | TRBV6-5 | TRBD2 | TRBJ2-1
CASGPGGTNEKLFF | TRBV12-5 | . | TRBJ1-4
CASTPGTGGSYGYTF | TRBV19 | TRBD1 | TRBJ1-2
CASSLSRATDTQYF | TRBV11-3 | . | TRBJ2-3
CASSLKGRYGYTF | TRBV28 | . | TRBJ1-2
CASSLGLAYNEQFF | TRBV7-9 | TRBD2 | TRBJ2-1
CASSLRGQTYNEQFF | TRBV11-3 | . | TRBJ2-1
CASSLWGRGGELFF | TRBV28 | . | TRBJ2-2
CASSEYRDNEQFF | TRBV25-1 | . | TRBJ2-1
CSVGRLGGDTEAFF | TRBV29-1 | . | TRBJ1-1
CASRRLADTGELFF | TRBV27 | TRBD2 | TRBJ2-2
CAWDWGVGYGYTF | TRBV30 | . | TRBJ1-2
CAIRTSMNTEAFF | TRBV5-4 | . | TRBJ1-1
CASSDGTGRRYGYTF | TRBV7-9 | TRBD1 | TRBJ1-2
CASSAHGLRQGPNYGYTF | TRBV11-2 | . | TRBJ1-2
CASSLAGRGEKLFF | TRBV7-2 | . | TRBJ1-4
CASSYGGRGGPYEQYF | TRBV4-1 | . | TRBJ2-7
CASSFLVSSYEQYF | TRBV5-1 | . | TRBJ2-7
CASSESVRNGYTF | TRBV18 | . | TRBJ1-2
CATSGRGLAGSSYNEQFF | TRBV24-1 | TRBD2 | TRBJ2-1
CVIARETPNNEQFF | TRBV28 | . | TRBJ2-1
CASSKDRGRTNTGELFF | TRBV9 | TRBD1 | TRBJ2-2
CASSREGFEKLFF | TRBV4-3 | . | TRBJ1-4